The source of this T cell receptor (beta chain) is a study of blood T cell repertoires in COVID-19 (dated by TCRdb to the early 2020s). Turning to the overall study: Samples covering the acute and convalescent phases of COVID-19 were provided by collaborators in the United States, Italy and Spain. The samples were drawn from two sources: the first 160 participants of the ongoing ImmuneRACE study, and 1,000 to 1,500 subjects contributed by 6 global collaborators. Deeply sampled blood TCRbeta repertoires from subjects exposed to, actively infected with, or recovered from COVID-19 were included in the dataset. The repertoires were made available in a free public database intended to serve as a resource for research on the immune response to SARS-CoV-2. Nearly every sample came with metadata listing a de-identified subject ID, COVID-19 status, age in years and sex. The prospective study material was composed of cDNA or gDNA derived from T cells, B-cell-depleted T cells, or PBMCs. HLA class I and class II types, where available, came from metadata supplied by the sample provider rather than from assay-based typing.

TCRbeta CDR3 regions were amplified from genomic DNA by means of the immunoSEQ Assay, a bias-controlled multiplex PCR. The study's processing was this. The number of nucleated cells in each sample was estimated by amplification of reference gene primers within the assay. To quantify the absolute abundance of each unique TCRbeta CDR3 rearrangement, sequence reads were collapsed and filtered. For each sample, productive Simpson clonality was calculated as the square root of Simpson's diversity index across productive rearrangements. TCRdb obtained this table from immuneACCESS and retained in-frame rearrangements with V and J assigned. These tables miss some clones; where compared with another copy, unresolved V genes account for less than half of the shortfall, and the remainder is unexplained. Clonal size and the V and J genes are those of that table, whereas D and trimming came from the DNA. This sample comprises about 220,000 clones, 65% to 85% of them detected only once. The ten largest make up approximately 3.1% of the sample.

The germline V gene supplies CDR1 SQVTM and CDR2 ANQGSEA. The CDR3 starts with the cysteine, ends with the phenylalanine, and has 13 residues. Only the CDR3 part of the read is kept: 39 bases, read in frame from the first base. V loses 6 bases at its end and J loses 5 bases; junction bases beyond the gene matches: 6. In regard to this clone: Its antigen is unknown. One base away there is no much larger clone; base qualities are not given.

Enrolling through a virtual design, the prospective study's participants ranged in age from roughly 18 to 89 years and lived across some 22 United States geographic areas. In the prospective study, cohorts were assigned on the basis of participant-reported clinical history obtained from a screening survey and a study questionnaire. For ImmuneRACE Cohort 3, a participant was defined as recovered based on two consecutive negative NP/OP PCR tests, clearance by a healthcare professional, or resolution of symptoms. In the prospective study, mobile phlebotomists collected whole blood, serum and a nasopharyngeal or oropharyngeal swab from each participant. Prospective study participants could optionally give additional blood draws and questionnaires over an approximately two-month period. Blood samples from the prospective study were shipped frozen or at room temperature prior to DNA extraction. Paper-wide results and their limitations: The amount of clinical and demographic metadata varied by source and participant and was provided uncurated.

The sample consisted of PBMCs or T cells enriched from blood (not recorded which). Here the chain combines TRBV29-1 and TRBJ2-7; a stretch of 11 junction bases matches TRBD2. This TCR was sampled from a woman aged 55-69 years who had recovered from COVID-19. The nucleotide sequence reads as follows: TGCAGCGTGACGACTAGCGGGGCCCACGAGCAGTACTTC. Translated, this is CSVTTSGAHEQYF.